What follows are 27 T cell receptor beta chains derived from one specimen sequenced in a study of T-cell reconstitution after alpha-beta-depleted transplantation in children. Library preparation (for TCRbeta) was performed with unique molecular identifiers. Via MiXCR, TCRdb re-called the PCR reads, giving one row per CDR3 protein. The table has about 160,000 distinct CDR3 sequences, more than 9.5% seen once; the top ten hold approximately 13%. The material sequenced was PBMCs, taken before TCRalphabeta/CD19-depleted stem cell transplant. The receptor source for this set is a boy between 2 and 15 years old with acute myeloid leukemia, due to receive a stem cell transplant.

This clonotype was seen ten or more times. This rearrangement joins TRBV15 to TRBJ2-1; TRBD2 matches 12 bases. Germline CDR1 is LNHNV and CDR2 is YYDKDF (reference sequence). This CDR3 has 17 amino acids. Trimming cost V 2 bases and J 7 bases; bases outside gene matches: 9. The chain's CDR3 is CATSRPGLAGPSNEQFF. Written as DNA, the CDR3 is TGTGCCACCAGCAGACCAGGACTAGCGGGACCCTCGAATGAGCAGTTCTTC.

This clonotype has a count of ten or more. CDR3 bases: TGTGCCAGCAGCTCCTGGACTAGCGGGATCCGCTCCTACGAGCAGTACTTC. Its protein is CASSSWTSGIRSYEQYF. This chain joins TRBV7-8 and TRBJ2-7, with TRBD2 identical over 12 bases. The CDR3 consists of 17 residues. Germline CDR1 reads SGHVS; CDR2 reads FQNEAQ. V was pared by 4 bases and J by 0 bases, with 7 bases of the junction left unmatched.

This clonotype occurred many times. V gene TRBV28 combines with J gene TRBJ1-6; unclear D gene. This CDR3 contains 12 residues. V was shortened by 2 bases and J by 11 bases, with 7 bases between the two germline ends. Germline CDR1 reads MDHEN; CDR2 reads SYDVKM. The CDR3 is CASSLRTTPLHF. The CDR3 region has the DNA TGTGCCAGCAGTTTACGGACTACACCCCTCCACTTT.

Concerning this clonotype itself: A read error is possible here, since a much larger clone lies one base away. This sequence joins TRBV5-5 and TRBJ1-5; the D is unclear. Looked up from germline, CDR1 is SGHKS and CDR2 is YYEKEE (reference sequence). CDR3 length: 18 amino acids. As DNA, the CDR3 is TGTGCCAGCAGCTTTTATTTAAGTGCCCGAGGGAGCAATGAGCCCCAGCACTTT. Translated: CASSFYLSARGSNEPQHF.

This clonotype was found many times. The chain employs TRBV4-1 and TRBJ2-2; 7 bases line up with TRBD1. Germline V CDR1 and CDR2: MGHRA, YSYEKL. V dropped 4 bases and J dropped 3; count of bases not matched to a gene: 8. The CDR3 runs to 16 residues. The CDR3 nucleotides read TGCGCCAGCAGCCCCATCAGCCAGGGGGACACCGGGGAGCTGTTTTTT. Its translation: CASSPISQGDTGELFF.

This clonotype has at least ten counts. This chain uses TRBV4-2 with TRBJ2-1; D may be TRBD2 (5 bases). The CDR3 is 16 residues long. CDR1 LGHNA and CDR2 YNFKEQ come from the germline V gene. V was shortened by 1 base and J by 5 bases, with 15 bases between the two germline ends. CDR3 sequence: CASSQATLARNNEQFF. The DNA of the CDR3 is TGTGCCAGCAGCCAAGCAACTCTAGCCAGAAACAATGAGCAGTTCTTC.

The genes are TRBV7-3 and TRBJ1-3; tentatively, D is TRBD1 (5 bases). The CDR3 sequence is 18 residues long. Trimming removed 3 bases at V and 1 base at J, with 19 bases between. Germline CDR1 is SGHTA and CDR2 is FQGTGA. CDR3 loop: CASSFVSGDPPSGNTIYF. The CDR3 DNA follows: TGTGCCAGCAGCTTCGTCTCCGGGGACCCTCCTTCTGGAAACACCATATATTTT.

This clonotype was recorded many times. V is TRBV7-3 and J is TRBJ1-1, with 8 bases fitting TRBD1. The CDR3 spans 13 residues. Germline CDR1 and CDR2: SGHTA and FQGTGA. The trim removed 6 bases at V and 3 bases at J, leaving 3 bases unmatched. Here the CDR3 DNA reads TGTGCCAGCAGTTTGACAGGGGACACTGAAGCTTTCTTT. Translated, it gives CASSLTGDTEAFF. Looking up the rest from reference TRBV7-3 and TRBJ1-1 gives the full variable domain: GAGVSQTPSNKVTEKGKYVELRCDPISGHTALYWYRQSLGQGPEFLIYFQGTGAADDSGLPNDRFFAVRPEGSVSTLKIQRTERGDSAVYLCASSLTGDTEAFFGQGTRLTVV.

This clonotype was seen at least ten times. V is TRBV5-5 and J is TRBJ2-5, with 13 bases identical to TRBD2. CDR3 length: 18 amino acids. J lost 2 bases, V lost 2 bases, and 9 bases had no gene match. CDR1 is SGHKS and CDR2 is YYEKEE in the germline V gene (reference sequence). Here the CDR3 reads CASSFTSGGAMWQETQYF. CDR3 sequence (DNA): TGTGCCAGCAGCTTTACTAGCGGGGGGGCGATGTGGCAAGAGACCCAGTACTTC.

As for this clonotype: This may come from a read error, since a much larger clone is one base off. No conserved phenylalanine or tryptophan ends this CDR3, so it is likely a read error. The CDR3 spells CASSRSGADTQYL. CDR3 DNA sequence: TGTGCCAGCAGTCGAAGCGGGGCAGATACGCAGTATTTG. The chain joins TRBV7-9 to TRBJ2-3; 7 bases map to TRBD2. Germline values: CDR1 SEHNR, CDR2 FQNEAQ (reference sequence). V lost 6 bases and J lost 4; bases outside the gene matches: 4. The CDR3 is made up of 13 amino acids.

This clonotype was seen ten or more times. The rearrangement links TRBV20-1 to TRBJ2-2; tentatively, D is TRBD1 (5 bases). CDR3 length: 15 residues. Trimming removed 0 bases at V and 2 bases at J, with 10 bases between. Germline V gene sequence: CDR1 DFQATT, CDR2 SNEGSKA (reference sequence). CDR3 nucleotides: TGCAGTGCTAGAGATCACAGGACCAACACCGGGGAGCTGTTTTTT. Protein sequence: CSARDHRTNTGELFF.

This clonotype has ten or more counts. The chain has TRBV2 and TRBJ2-7; 8 bases line up with TRBD2. The CDR3 extends over 15 amino acids. Germline assignment: CDR1 SNHLY and CDR2 FYNNEI. With 5 bases clipped from V and 6 bases from J, the junction kept 12 bases outside the gene matches. This CDR3 reads CASSLRGGGVSEQYV. The CDR3 coding sequence is TGTGCCAGCAGTCTTCGGGGGGGAGGAGTCTCCGAGCAGTACGTC.

This clonotype has a count of ten or more. V is TRBV27 and J is TRBJ1-4, with a tentative D call TRBD1 (6 bases). Germline V gene sequence: CDR1 MNHEY, CDR2 SMNVEV (reference sequence). The CDR3 is 17 amino acids. Trimming took 3 bases from V and 7 from J, leaving 21 bases between them. CDR3 sequence reads: CASSLGAGDAPPEKLFF. In nucleotides, the CDR3 is TGTGCCAGCAGTTTGGGGGCAGGGGACGCGCCGCCTGAAAAACTGTTTTTT.

This clonotype was found many times. The V gene is TRBV5-1, the J gene TRBJ2-1; TRBD2 matches 14 bases. The V gene's germline CDR1 is SGHRS and CDR2 YFSETQ. The V gene end was trimmed by 0 bases and the J gene end by 6 bases; junction bases not matched to a gene: 8. This CDR3 has 18 amino acids. The CDR3 protein is CASSLAGGLAGVSNEQFF. The CDR3 nucleotides are TGCGCCAGCAGCTTGGCGGGGGGACTAGCGGGAGTGTCCAATGAGCAGTTCTTC.

Many counts were recorded for this clonotype. This chain uses TRBV6-5 with TRBJ1-1; perhaps TRBD1 as D (6 bases). The germline CDR1 and CDR2 sequences are MNHEY and SVGAGI. Trimming stripped 8 bases from V and 1 base from J, with 11 bases between. This CDR3 has 13 amino acids. This chain's CDR3 is CASGGHKNTEAFF. In DNA, the CDR3 is TGTGCCAGCGGGGGACATAAGAACACTGAAGCTTTCTTT.

This clonotype was detected many times. The chain couples TRBV7-8 to TRBJ2-7, with D possibly matching TRBD1 (5 bases). Germline-derived CDR1 and CDR2 are SGHVS and FQNEAQ. This CDR3 spans 13 amino acids. V shed 5 bases and J shed 3 bases, with 11 bases lying between them. The DNA for the CDR3 is TGTGCCAGCAGCACCGACAGATTCTACGAGCAGTACTTC. Protein sequence: CASSTDRFYEQYF.

This clonotype has ten or more counts. J is TRBJ2-5 and V is TRBV5-1; D gene uncertain. The V end was cut by 1 base, the J end by 3 bases, with 13 bases between. The CDR3 runs 15 residues. Germline CDR1 reads SGHRS; CDR2 reads YFSETQ. The CDR3, as DNA: TGCGCCAGCAGCTTGACGTCGCGGTTGGAAGAGACCCAGTACTTC. Residues: CASSLTSRLEETQYF.

This clonotype was observed at least ten times. The chain combines TRBV5-5 with TRBJ2-7; 9 bases map to TRBD1. V lost 4 bases, J lost 4 bases, and 15 bases stayed unmatched. Germline-derived CDR1 and CDR2 are SGHKS and YYEKEE (reference sequence). The CDR3 runs 17 residues. This CDR3 reads CASSGNRGRIGRYEQYF. The CDR3 coding sequence is TGTGCCAGCAGCGGGAACAGGGGGCGCATCGGGAGGTACGAGCAGTACTTC.

The table lists this clonotype with many counts. This chain links TRBV5-5 with TRBJ2-7, with a possible D match to TRBD1 (6 bases). The CDR3 totals 16 residues. Germline CDR1 and CDR2: SGHKS and YYEKEE (reference sequence). V lost 2 bases and J 5 bases, leaving 20 bases between the germline ends. DNA for the CDR3: TGTGCCAGCAGCTTACTGGACTCTAGAGGGGGAGACGAGCAGTACTTC. Its protein is CASSLLDSRGGDEQYF.

In this sample, this clonotype turned up many times. V is TRBV19 and J is TRBJ1-5, with TRBD1 as a possible D gene (5 bases). Germline CDR1 LNHDA, CDR2 SQIVND (reference sequence). The CDR3 sequence is 15 residues long. Trimming removed 1 base at V and 7 bases at J, with 14 bases between. The CDR3 nucleotides read TGTGCCAGTAGTATAGTTGAGGGGACTTGGCAGCCCCAGCATTTT. This codes for CASSIVEGTWQPQHF.

Ten or more counts support this clonotype. V and J are TRBV28 and TRBJ2-7; D remains unclear. V was cut by 9 bases and J by 2 bases, with 11 bases left in between. The CDR3 spans 12 residues. Germline V gives CDR1 MDHEN, CDR2 SYDVKM. Here the CDR3 reads CASQFPPYEQYF. The CDR3 bases are TGTGCCAGTCAGTTCCCCCCCTACGAGCAGTACTTC.

This clonotype was seen ten or more times. Here the CDR3 DNA reads TGTGCCAGCAGCTTAAGCCCCGGGGACCCTGAAGCTTTCTTT. Translating gives CASSLSPGDPEAFF. The genes are TRBV5-6 and TRBJ1-1; D perhaps matches TRBD1 (5 bases). V was cut by 2 bases and J by 6 bases, with 14 bases left in between. The CDR3 runs to 14 residues. Germline V lookup: CDR1 SGHDT, CDR2 YYEEEE.

This clonotype was detected ten times or more. The chain recombines TRBV4-1 with TRBJ2-7; D possibly corresponds to TRBD2 (5 bases). The V and J ends lost 4 bases and 2 bases respectively, with 9 bases between them. CDR1 and CDR2 (germline): MGHRA, YSYEKL. This CDR3 is 13 amino acids long. The CDR3 bases are TGCGCCAGCAGCCTAGCGCTCCCCTACGAGCAGTACTTC. Translated, it gives CASSLALPYEQYF.

In its sample, this clonotype was seen many times. The V gene is TRBV5-1, the J gene TRBJ2-4; tentatively, D is TRBD1 (6 bases). The germline CDR1 and CDR2 sequences are SGHRS and YFSETQ. V lost 1 base and J 3 bases, leaving 14 bases between the germline ends. The CDR3 contains 16 residues. The CDR3 nucleotides read TGCGCCAGCAGCTTGCAGGGGCAGTCGGGCAAAAACATTCAGTACTTC. Its protein product is CASSLQGQSGKNIQYF. Full variable domain (remainder filled in from reference TRBV5-1 and TRBJ2-4): KAGVTQTPRYLIKTRGQQVTLSCSPISGHRSVSWYQQTPGQGLQFLFEYFSETQRNKGNFPGRFSGRQFSNSRSEMNVSTLELGDSALYLCASSLQGQSGKNIQYFGAGTRLSVL.

This clonotype was picked up many times. The gene calls are TRBV12-3 or TRBV12-4 and TRBJ2-5; D possibly uses TRBD1 or TRBD2 (6 bases each). This CDR3 contains 15 residues. The V and J ends lost 3 bases and 9 bases respectively, with 20 bases between them. The CDR3 sequence is CASSLNRDFLRSQYF. The CDR3 region has the DNA TGTGCCAGCAGTTTGAACAGGGACTTTCTGAGGTCCCAGTACTTC.

The sample holds many counts of this clonotype. The chain recombines TRBV9 with TRBJ2-1; 7 nucleotides line up with TRBD2. The CDR3 covers 13 residues. Losses at the gene ends were 0 bases for V and 6 bases for J; bases not matched to a gene: 0. Germline V gene data show CDR1 as SGDLS and CDR2 as YYNGEE. The CDR3 here is CASSVAGGNEQFF. The DNA for the CDR3 is TGTGCCAGCAGCGTAGCGGGGGGCAATGAGCAGTTCTTC.

This clonotype was recorded at least ten times. The chain joins TRBV25-1 to TRBJ1-6, with a weak D call TRBD1 (5 bases). Germline CDR1 reads MGHDK; CDR2 reads SYGVNS. The CDR3 length is 12 residues. Trimming took 5 bases from V and 12 from J, leaving 11 bases between them. The CDR3 DNA follows: TGTGCCAGCAGTTTTATGGGACTACCCCTCCACTTT. Residues: CASSFMGLPLHF.